This T cell receptor beta chain comes out of a study of beta chain features in type 1 diabetes. Overall study findings and caveats: Relative to healthy donors, patients appeared to have naive, central memory and Treg TCRB repertoires that were more similar. In every one of the four CD4+ subsets, TCRB CDR3s were moderately but significantly shorter in Type 1 diabetes patients.

A few counts support this clone. The antigen is undetermined. V dropped 2 bases and J dropped 14 bases, with 17 bases sitting between them. The germline V gene encodes CDR1 SGHDT and CDR2 YYEEEE. The CDR3 covers 13 residues. Reverse transcribing all isolated RNA meant expressed TCRB transcripts were sequenced. The average read count of naive, central memory and regulatory T cell samples was some 3.8 million. Measured with immunoSEQ multiplex PCR; TCRdb has only the in-frame clones, and not every one. The data hold about 370,000 clones, with around 9.6% observed a single time. Source material: central memory CD4+ T cells from blood. The chain is built from TRBV5-6 and TRBJ2-1; D gene ambiguous. The TCR comes from a young man with type 1 diabetes. The CDR3, as DNA: TGTGCCAGCAGCTTCCGTTCGGGCATCGGCGAGTTCTTC. Amino acids: CASSFRSGIGEFF.